The T cell receptor beta chain described here comes from a study of spatial heterogeneity in lung cancer. Turning to the study itself: Each time, sequencing found more beta-chain sequences than alpha-chain sequences. Whole-study findings and limits: Higher tumor mutation counts went along with higher counts of expanded intratumoral alpha and beta TCRs.

This CDR3 is built from 18 residues. Per the germline V gene, CDR1 is SGHTA and CDR2 is FQGNSA. With 1 base removed from V and 1 base from J, the gap between germline ends came to 17 bases. TCRdb re-analysed the 5' RACE reads in MiXCR, keeping a single row per CDR3 protein. The sample carries around 26,000 distinct CDR3 sequences, approximately 8.8% recorded once. The time point is: sample taken at primary tumor resection. Donation came from 70 or so patients with untreated early-stage non-small cell lung cancer. Details on this clonotype: The antigen remains undetermined.

The sample in question was lung tumor tissue, obtained at surgery. V usage is TRBV7-2 and J usage is TRBJ1-3; the D gene is possibly TRBD1 (5 bases). The clonotype comes from a male donor with early-stage non-small cell lung cancer. The CDR3 protein is CASSLGHLTGASGNTIYF. The CDR3 DNA is TGTGCCAGCAGCTTAGGGCACCTGACCGGGGCTTCTGGAAACACCATATATTTT.